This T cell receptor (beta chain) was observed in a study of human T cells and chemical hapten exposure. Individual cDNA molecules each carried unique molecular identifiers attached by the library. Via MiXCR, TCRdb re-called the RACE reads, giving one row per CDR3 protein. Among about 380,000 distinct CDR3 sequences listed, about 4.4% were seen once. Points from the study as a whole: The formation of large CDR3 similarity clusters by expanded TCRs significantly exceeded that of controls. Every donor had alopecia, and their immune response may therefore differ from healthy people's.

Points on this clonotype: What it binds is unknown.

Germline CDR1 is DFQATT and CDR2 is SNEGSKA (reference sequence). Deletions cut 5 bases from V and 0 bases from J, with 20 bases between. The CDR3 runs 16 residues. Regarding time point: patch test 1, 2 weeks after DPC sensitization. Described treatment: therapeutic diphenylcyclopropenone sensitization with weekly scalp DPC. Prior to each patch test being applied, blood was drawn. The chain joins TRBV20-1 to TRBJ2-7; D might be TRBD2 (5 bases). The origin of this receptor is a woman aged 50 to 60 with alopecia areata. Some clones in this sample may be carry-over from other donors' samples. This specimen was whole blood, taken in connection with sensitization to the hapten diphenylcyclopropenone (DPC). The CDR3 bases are TGCAGTGCTGGTGAATTGATGACGGGATACTCCTACGAGCAGTACTTC. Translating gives CSAGELMTGYSYEQYF.